The 26 T cell receptor beta chains below were found in one sample sequenced in a study of blood T cell repertoires in COVID-19. Repertoires were generated with immunoSEQ multiplex PCR, while TCRdb's copy carries only in-frame clones and drops some. The data show about 150,000 clones, 75% to 85% seen once. Material: peripheral blood. The receptors were gathered from a woman aged 50 to 60 with acute or convalescent COVID-19.

This sequence joins TRBV5-1 and TRBJ1-4; a possible D gene is TRBD1 (6 bases). The CDR3 runs to 17 residues. Trimming removed 2 bases at V and 7 bases at J, with 21 bases between. Germline values: CDR1 SGHRS, CDR2 YFSETQ. The CDR3 loop is CASSLEHPGQTPEKLFF. The CDR3, as DNA: TGCGCCAGCAGCTTAGAGCACCCGGGACAAACTCCTGAAAAACTGTTTTTT.

The chain joins TRBV5-1 to TRBJ2-1; 10 positions agree with TRBD2. Germline V CDR1 and CDR2: SGHRS, YFSETQ. The CDR3 contains 17 residues. J was trimmed by 5 bases and V by 4 bases; bases with no gene match: 12. The DNA of the CDR3 is TGCGCCAGCAGCCCCTTGCGCAGCGGGGGGGCCGACAATGAGCAGTTCTTC. This translates into CASSPLRSGGADNEQFF.

The V call is TRBV4-1, the J call TRBJ2-3; 7 nucleotides agree with TRBD2. V lost 8 bases, J lost 6 bases, and 14 bases stayed unmatched. Germline V lookup: CDR1 MGHRA, CDR2 YSYEKL. This CDR3 has 15 residues. CDR3 loop: CASPRPSGLLDTQYF. DNA for the CDR3: TGCGCCAGCCCGCGGCCTAGCGGTTTATTGGATACGCAGTATTTT.

This rearrangement joins TRBV5-6 to TRBJ2-7; no definite D call. CDR1 is SGHDT, CDR2 YYEEEE, per germline. The CDR3 totals 12 residues. The V end lost 4 bases, the J end lost 4 bases, and 9 bases lay between the germline ends. The CDR3 here is CASSLYKYEQYF. For the CDR3, the DNA is TGTGCCAGCAGCCTTTACAAATACGAGCAGTACTTC.

The chain uses TRBV6-5 and TRBJ2-5, with 7 bases that match TRBD2. The CDR3 has 15 amino acids. After removal of 4 bases from V and 5 bases from J, the junction contained 10 bases not matched to a gene. Germline lookup yields CDR1 MNHEY and CDR2 SVGAGI. The CDR3, as DNA: TGTGCCAGCAGTTCCGCTCAGACTAGCTGGGAGACCCAGTACTTC. It specifies CASSSAQTSWETQYF.

The rearrangement uses TRBV7-9 and TRBJ2-7; TRBD1 aligns across 10 bases. The CDR3 is made up of 16 amino acids. CDR1 and CDR2 from the germline V gene are SEHNR and FQNEAQ (reference sequence). V lost 4 bases, J lost 6 bases, and 12 bases stayed unmatched. DNA of the CDR3: TGTGCCAGCAGCTCGGGACAGGGGCTTCACTCTTTCGAGCAGTACTTC. Translation gives CASSSGQGLHSFEQYF.

The CDR3 sequence: CASSMEGQGASPLHF. The CDR3 nucleotides read TGTGCCAGTAGTATGGAGGGACAGGGTGCTTCACCCCTCCACTTT. The chain couples TRBV19 to TRBJ1-6; TRBD1 matches 9 bases. CDR1 is LNHDA, CDR2 SQIVND, per germline (reference sequence). V shed 3 bases, J shed 9 bases, and the junction held 6 bases outside the gene matches. The CDR3 has 15 amino acids.

The chain couples TRBV7-3 to TRBJ2-5; TRBD2 agrees at 12 bases. The ends lost 4 bases at V and 4 bases at J; junction bases unmatched: 4. The CDR3 covers 15 residues. Germline V gives CDR1 SGHTA, CDR2 FQGTGA. The CDR3 DNA follows: TGTGCCAGCAGCTCACTAGCGGGGGGCATAGAGACCCAGTACTTC. This encodes CASSSLAGGIETQYF.

This clone has at least ten counts. V gene TRBV5-1 combines with J gene TRBJ1-2; D remains ambiguous. The germline CDR1 and CDR2 sequences are SGHRS and YFSETQ. V lost 4 bases, J lost 5 bases, and 12 bases lay in between. The CDR3 contains 13 residues. Here the CDR3 DNA reads TGCGCCAGCAGCCCCGATCAGACATATGGCTACACCTTC. It specifies CASSPDQTYGYTF.

V gene TRBV2 combines with J gene TRBJ2-3, with 7 bases aligning to TRBD1. V lost 6 bases and J lost 2; bases outside the gene matches: 5. The germline V gene has CDR1 SNHLY and CDR2 FYNNEI. This CDR3 is built from 14 residues. The CDR3 sequence: CASRTGANTDTQYF. The CDR3, as DNA: TGTGCCAGCAGAACAGGGGCCAACACAGATACGCAGTATTTT.

In this sample, this clone turned up a few times. V usage is TRBV2 and J usage is TRBJ2-7; D remains ambiguous. This CDR3 is built from 11 residues. Trimming cost V 7 bases and J 4 bases, with 8 bases left between them. The germline V gene has CDR1 SNHLY and CDR2 FYNNEI. CDR3 DNA sequence: TGTGCCAGCATTTTAGCATACGAGCAGTACTTC. This translates into CASILAYEQYF. Full variable domain (rest looked up from reference TRBV2 and TRBJ2-7): EPEVTQTPSHQVTQMGQEVILRCVPISNHLYFYWYRQILGQKVEFLVSFYNNEISEKSEIFDDQFSVERPDGSNFTLKIRSTKLEDSAMYFCASILAYEQYFGPGTRLTVT.

The rearrangement joins TRBV3-1 (or the pseudogene TRBV3-2) to TRBJ2-1; 8 bases align to TRBD1. CDR1 LGHDT and CDR2 YNNKEL come from the germline V gene (reference sequence). V was clipped by 1 base and J by 6 bases; unmatched bases: 5. The CDR3 sequence is 15 residues long. CDR3 DNA sequence: TGTGCCAGCAGCCAAGGGACAGGGATGGGCAATGAGCAGTTCTTC. It is translated as CASSQGTGMGNEQFF.

V gene TRBV28 combines with J gene TRBJ2-5, with 12 positions matching TRBD1. Trimming took 0 bases from V and 7 from J; bases not matched to a gene: 12. Looked up from germline, CDR1 is MDHEN and CDR2 is SYDVKM. This CDR3 spans 18 amino acids. The CDR3 sequence is CASSLWGSGTGGRGTQYF. For the CDR3, the DNA is TGTGCCAGCAGTTTATGGGGATCCGGGACAGGGGGCCGGGGGACCCAGTACTTC.

V is TRBV25-1 and J is TRBJ2-1, with D uncertain. The germline gives CDR1 MGHDK, CDR2 SYGVNS. The ends were cut back, 2 bases at V and 3 bases at J, with 14 bases in the middle. The CDR3 is 16 amino acids. The CDR3 nucleotides are TGTGCCAGCAGTGAACAAATCTCCCTAATCTACAATGAGCAGTTCTTC. This translates into CASSEQISLIYNEQFF.

Regarding this clone: The same CDR3 arises from other DNA sequences in this sample as well. The J gene is TRBJ2-1, the V gene TRBV7-2, with 13 bases fitting TRBD2. V lost 3 bases, J lost 7 bases, and 3 bases stayed unmatched. The CDR3 has 15 residues. Looked up from germline, CDR1 is SGHTA and CDR2 is FQGNSA. In DNA form, the CDR3 reads TGTGCCAGCAGCTTTCGGACTAGCGGGGGTAATGAGCAGTTCTTC. Its protein product is CASSFRTSGGNEQFF. The whole variable domain, filled in from reference TRBV7-2 and TRBJ2-1, reads GAGVSQSPSNKVTEKGKDVELRCDPISGHTALYWYRQSLGQGLEFLIYFQGNSAPDKSGLPSDRFSAERTGGSVSTLTIQRTQQEDSAVYLCASSFRTSGGNEQFFGPGTRLTVL.

V and J are TRBV13 and TRBJ1-3; D is undetermined. The V gene's germline CDR1 is PRHDT and CDR2 FYEKMQ (reference sequence). The CDR3 sequence is 13 residues long. The ends were cut back, 3 bases at V and 4 bases at J, with 7 bases in the middle. The DNA of the CDR3 is TGTGCCAGCAGCTTGCCCGCGGGAAACACCATATATTTT. It translates to CASSLPAGNTIYF.

The chain carries TRBV19 and TRBJ1-1; 7 bases line up with TRBD1. The CDR3 is 12 amino acids. Germline V CDR1 and CDR2: LNHDA, SQIVND (reference sequence). Trimming took 10 bases from V and 2 from J; bases not matched to a gene: 4. The DNA for the CDR3 is TGTGCCACCCAGGGGGGAAACACTGAAGCTTTCTTT. This encodes CATQGGNTEAFF.

This rearrangement joins TRBV3-1 (or the pseudogene TRBV3-2) to TRBJ2-5; 11 bases fit TRBD2. Losses at the gene ends were 1 base for V and 5 bases for J; bases not matched to a gene: 0. The germline gives CDR1 LGHDT, CDR2 YNNKEL (reference sequence). This CDR3 spans 14 amino acids. The DNA for the CDR3 is TGTGCCAGCAGCCAAGTAGCGGGGGGGGAGACCCAGTACTTC. It is translated as CASSQVAGGETQYF.

V is TRBV12-3 or TRBV12-4 and J is TRBJ2-3; D gene uncertain. The length of the CDR3 is 11 residues. The germline V and J ends were trimmed by 3 bases and 8 bases, with 6 bases remaining between them. Written as DNA, the CDR3 is TGTGCCAGCAGTTTCCGCGGTACGCAGTATTTT. Translation: CASSFRGTQYF.

The J gene is TRBJ1-5, the V gene TRBV13; D possibly corresponds to TRBD1 (5 bases). Trimming took 5 bases from V and 5 from J, leaving 10 bases between them. Germline CDR1 and CDR2: PRHDT and FYEKMQ (reference sequence). The CDR3 has 13 amino acids. CDR3 amino acids: CASSPGGDQPQHF. The CDR3 coding sequence is TGTGCCAGCAGCCCGGGGGGGGATCAGCCCCAGCATTTT. The full variable domain, completed using reference TRBV13 and TRBJ1-5, is AAGVIQSPRHLIKEKRETATLKCYPIPRHDTVYWYQQGPGQDPQFLISFYEKMQSDKGSIPDRFSAQQFSDYHSELNMSSLELGDSALYFCASSPGGDQPQHFGDGTRLSIL.

With respect to this clone: Distinct nucleotide sequences in the sample also encode this CDR3. The chain has TRBV27 and TRBJ1-1, with D maybe TRBD1 (6 bases). Germline CDR1 and CDR2: MNHEY and SMNVEV (reference sequence). The CDR3 is 14 amino acids. The V gene lost 3 bases and the J gene lost 4 bases, with 12 bases spanning the gap. CDR3 in amino acids: CASSFDRGGTEAFF. DNA for the CDR3: TGTGCCAGCAGTTTTGATAGGGGGGGCACTGAAGCTTTCTTT.

This clone was seen a single time. The CDR3 region has the DNA TGTGCCAGCAGGGGTGGAGTAGGCGCAGATACGCAGTATTTT. Its protein is CASRGGVGADTQYF. This chain joins TRBV2 and TRBJ2-3; D uncertain. This CDR3 contains 14 residues. Looked up from germline, CDR1 is SNHLY and CDR2 is FYNNEI. Trimming took off 6 bases at V and 4 bases at J, with 14 bases between the two ends.

The chain employs TRBV19 and TRBJ2-1; D is unresolved. V lost 0 bases and J 9 bases, leaving 12 bases between the germline ends. CDR1 LNHDA and CDR2 SQIVND come from the germline V gene (reference sequence). The CDR3 extends over 14 amino acids. CDR3 sequence reads: CASSIEGTVGEQFF. The CDR3 coding sequence is TGTGCCAGTAGTATAGAAGGCACAGTGGGTGAGCAGTTCTTC.

CDR3: CASSYGGVGYEQYF. Here the CDR3 DNA reads TGTGCCAGCAGTTACGGAGGGGTTGGCTACGAGCAGTACTTC. The V gene is TRBV6-2 or TRBV6-3, the J gene TRBJ2-7; the D gene is possibly TRBD2 (6 bases). Germline CDR1 MNHEY, CDR2 SVGEGT. This CDR3 contains 14 residues. Deletions cut 2 bases from V and 3 bases from J, with 11 bases between.

The chain's CDR3 is CASRDRSGTGRNTGELFF. Here the CDR3 DNA reads TGCGCCAGCAGAGACAGATCCGGGACAGGGCGTAACACCGGGGAGCTGTTTTTT. V gene TRBV5-1 combines with J gene TRBJ2-2, with 9 bases that match TRBD1. V gave up 5 bases and J gave up 2 bases; unmatched junction bases: 13. The CDR3 runs 18 residues. From germline, CDR1 is SGHRS and CDR2 YFSETQ.

The chain couples TRBV9 to TRBJ2-7; 10 bases are a match to TRBD1. The CDR3 sequence is 16 residues long. The trim removed 3 bases at V and 8 bases at J, leaving 14 bases unmatched. The germline CDR1 and CDR2 sequences are SGDLS and YYNGEE. CDR3 sequence: CASSATSDRGLVQQYF. For the CDR3, the DNA is TGTGCCAGCAGCGCTACTTCGGACAGGGGGTTGGTTCAGCAGTACTTC.